The rows below give T cell receptor beta chains drawn from one sample of a study of response to subunit inactivated influenza vaccine. TCRdb re-called the RT-PCR reads with MiXCR, one entry per CDR3 protein. The table records approximately 700,000 distinct CDR3 sequences, about 15% of them present only once. The specimen comprised PBMCs from blood, sampled 14 to 15 days before vaccination. These receptors were collected from a man between 45 and 60 years old who received an inactivated influenza vaccine. Both conserved end residues are part of each CDR3. Fields, in order: J gene, V gene, clone size, D gene, CDR3 protein, CDR3 DNA. A D gene is named only where the DNA matches it firmly. Clone size is given for some rows only: seen once, a few or many times, or a class if the clone is expanded.

J: TRBJ2-3; V: TRBV5-8; size: .; D: TRBD2; CDR3: CASSRGVSRFGTDTQYF; DNA: TGTGCCAGCAGCCGGGGGGTCAGCCGGTTCGGCACAGATACGCAGTATTTT
J: TRBJ1-1; V: TRBV7-8; size: .; D: .; CDR3: CASSQTLLNTEAFF; DNA: TGTGCCAGCAGCCAGACCCTCCTGAACACTGAAGCTTTCTTT
J: TRBJ2-7; V: TRBV19; size: .; D: .; CDR3: CASMGNGYEQYF; DNA: TGTGCCAGTATGGGTAATGGATACGAGCAGTACTTC
J: TRBJ2-7; V: TRBV6-5; size: .; D: TRBD1; CDR3: CASSYLPGQGATYEQYF; DNA: TGTGCCAGCAGTTACCTTCCGGGACAGGGGGCTACCTACGAGCAGTACTTC
J: TRBJ2-4; V: TRBV4-3; size: few; D: .; CDR3: CASSQDGRGLAKNIQYF; DNA: TGCGCCAGCAGCCAAGATGGGCGGGGTCTAGCCAAAAACATTCAGTACTTC
J: TRBJ2-1; V: TRBV28; size: few; D: TRBD2; CDR3: CASSHTSGRGYNEQFF; DNA: TGTGCCAGCAGTCATACTAGCGGGAGGGGTTACAATGAGCAGTTCTTC
J: TRBJ2-1; V: TRBV14; size: many; D: TRBD1; CDR3: CASSQKGPPGQRSYNEQFF; DNA: TGTGCCAGCAGCCAAAAAGGCCCCCCGGGACAGCGCTCCTACAATGAGCAGTTCTTC
J: TRBJ2-2; V: TRBV20-1; size: few; D: .; CDR3: CSAREMGSANTGELFF; DNA: TGCAGTGCTAGGGAAATGGGGAGCGCGAACACCGGGGAGCTGTTTTTT
J: TRBJ2-7; V: TRBV4-1; size: many; D: .; CDR3: CASSRSGAYEQYF; DNA: TGCGCCAGCAGCCGATCTGGTGCCTACGAGCAGTACTTC
J: TRBJ2-1; V: TRBV3-1; size: many; D: TRBD1; CDR3: CASSHALRDRKYYNEQFF; DNA: TGTGCCAGCAGCCACGCCTTGAGGGACAGGAAATACTACAATGAGCAGTTCTTC
J: TRBJ1-2; V: TRBV28; size: .; D: .; CDR3: CASSSKPPGPLVYGYTF; DNA: TGTGCCAGCAGTTCGAAACCTCCGGGGCCTCTCGTCTATGGCTACACCTTC
J: TRBJ2-7; V: TRBV25-1; size: few; D: .; CDR3: CASIGSSYEQYF; DNA: TGTGCCAGCATAGGGAGCTCCTACGAGCAGTACTTC
J: TRBJ2-7; V: TRBV28; size: few; D: .; CDR3: CASSRPSHSYEQYF; DNA: TGTGCCAGCAGTCGGCCGTCGCACAGCTACGAGCAGTACTTC
J: TRBJ1-2; V: TRBV12-3/TRBV12-4; size: .; D: .; CDR3: CASSLKGGYGYTF; DNA: TGTGCCAGCAGTTTAAAAGGGGGCTATGGCTACACCTTC
J: TRBJ2-5; V: TRBV20-1; size: few; D: TRBD2; CDR3: CSAAPRLAGDQETQYF; DNA: TGCAGTGCTGCCCCCCGACTAGCGGGGGATCAAGAGACCCAGTACTTC
J: TRBJ2-7; V: TRBV12-3/TRBV12-4; size: .; D: TRBD2; CDR3: CASTDGLAGGRYEQYF; DNA: TGTGCCAGCACCGACGGACTAGCGGGAGGGAGGTACGAGCAGTACTTC
J: TRBJ1-5; V: TRBV12-3/TRBV12-4; size: .; D: TRBD1; CDR3: CASSLQGVGNQPQHF; DNA: TGTGCCAGCAGTCTACAGGGGGTGGGCAATCAGCCCCAGCATTTT
J: TRBJ2-5; V: TRBV6-2/TRBV6-3; size: few; D: .; CDR3: CASRPIGGVGETQYF; DNA: TGTGCCAGCAGACCCATCGGGGGAGTGGGAGAGACCCAGTACTTC